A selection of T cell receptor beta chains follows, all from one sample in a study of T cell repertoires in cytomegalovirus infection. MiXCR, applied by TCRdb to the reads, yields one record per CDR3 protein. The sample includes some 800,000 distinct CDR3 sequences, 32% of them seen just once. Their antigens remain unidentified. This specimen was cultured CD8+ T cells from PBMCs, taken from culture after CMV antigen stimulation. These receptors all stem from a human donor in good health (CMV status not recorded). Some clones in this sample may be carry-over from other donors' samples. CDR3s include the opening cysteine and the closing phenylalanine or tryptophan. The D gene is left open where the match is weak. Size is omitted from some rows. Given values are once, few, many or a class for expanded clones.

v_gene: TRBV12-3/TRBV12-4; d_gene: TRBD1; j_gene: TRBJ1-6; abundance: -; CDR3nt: TGTGCCAGCAAAGAGGGGGCTGGGATGAATTCACCCCTCCACTTT; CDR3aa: CASKEGAGMNSPLHF
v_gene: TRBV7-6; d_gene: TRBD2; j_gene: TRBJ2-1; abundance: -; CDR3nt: TGTGCCAGCACCCAGATGGGACTAGGGGGGTGGTTTGAGCAGTTCTTC; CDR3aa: CASTQMGLGGWFEQFF
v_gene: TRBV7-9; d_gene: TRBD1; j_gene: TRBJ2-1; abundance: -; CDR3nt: TGTGCCAGCAGCTTAGGACAGGGGGCCCTGGATGAGCAGTTCTTC; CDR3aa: CASSLGQGALDEQFF
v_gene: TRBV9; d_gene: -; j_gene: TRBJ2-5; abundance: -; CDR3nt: TGTGCCAACAGCGTTACGGGACTCCAAGAGACCCAGTACTTC; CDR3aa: CANSVTGLQETQYF
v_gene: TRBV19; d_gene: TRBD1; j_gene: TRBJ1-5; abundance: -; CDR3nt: TGTGCCAGTAGTTCGGGACAGGGGGCGGCTCAGCCCCAGCATTTT; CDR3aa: CASSSGQGAAQPQHF
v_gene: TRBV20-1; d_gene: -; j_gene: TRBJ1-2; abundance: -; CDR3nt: TGCAGTGCTAGAGCGGCTGACTTCTATGGCTACACCTTC; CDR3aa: CSARAADFYGYTF
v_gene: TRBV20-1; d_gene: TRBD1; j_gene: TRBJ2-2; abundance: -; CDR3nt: TGCAGTGCTAGAGGCCCCCGGGACAGGGACACCGGGGAGCTGTTTTTT; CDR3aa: CSARGPRDRDTGELFF
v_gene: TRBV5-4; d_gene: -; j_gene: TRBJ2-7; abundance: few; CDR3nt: TGTGCCAGCAGCTCTCCCGGCCAGGGCGGCGAGCAGTACTTC; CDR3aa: CASSSPGQGGEQYF
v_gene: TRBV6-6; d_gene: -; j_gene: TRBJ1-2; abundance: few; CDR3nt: TGTGCCAGCACCCTGGAAGAGGTAGCAACCTATGGCTACACCTTC; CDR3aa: CASTLEEVATYGYTF
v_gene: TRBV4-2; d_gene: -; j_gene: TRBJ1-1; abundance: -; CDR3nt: TGTGCCAGCAGCCAAGATTGGCAGAACACTGAAGCTTTCTTT; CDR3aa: CASSQDWQNTEAFF
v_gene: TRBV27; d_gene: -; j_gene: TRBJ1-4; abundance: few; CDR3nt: TGTGCCAGCACGGGCAGTAGTAATGAAAAACTGTTTTTT; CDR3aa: CASTGSSNEKLFF
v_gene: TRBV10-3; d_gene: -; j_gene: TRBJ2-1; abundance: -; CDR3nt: TGTGCCATCAGAACGTTAAGTCCAGATAACAATGAGCAGTTCTTC; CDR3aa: CAIRTLSPDNNEQFF
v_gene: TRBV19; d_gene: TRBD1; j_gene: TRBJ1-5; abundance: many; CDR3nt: TGTGCCAGTAGTGTCGGGACAGGGGGAAGAAGCAATCAGCCCCAGCATTTT; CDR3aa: CASSVGTGGRSNQPQHF
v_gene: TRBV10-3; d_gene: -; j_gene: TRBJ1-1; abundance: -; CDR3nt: TGTGCCATCAGTGGGGACCCGAACACTGAAGCTTTCTTT; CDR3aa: CAISGDPNTEAFF
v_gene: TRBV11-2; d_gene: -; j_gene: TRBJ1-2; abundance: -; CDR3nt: TGTGCCAGCAGCTTGAGAGTGGGGGGCCAGCTCGCTAACTATGGCTACACCTTC; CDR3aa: CASSLRVGGQLANYGYTF
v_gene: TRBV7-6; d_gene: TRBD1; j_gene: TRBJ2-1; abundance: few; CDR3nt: TGTGCCAGCGGGGACAGGGCCGGTTGGCAGTTCTTC; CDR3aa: CASGDRAGWQFF